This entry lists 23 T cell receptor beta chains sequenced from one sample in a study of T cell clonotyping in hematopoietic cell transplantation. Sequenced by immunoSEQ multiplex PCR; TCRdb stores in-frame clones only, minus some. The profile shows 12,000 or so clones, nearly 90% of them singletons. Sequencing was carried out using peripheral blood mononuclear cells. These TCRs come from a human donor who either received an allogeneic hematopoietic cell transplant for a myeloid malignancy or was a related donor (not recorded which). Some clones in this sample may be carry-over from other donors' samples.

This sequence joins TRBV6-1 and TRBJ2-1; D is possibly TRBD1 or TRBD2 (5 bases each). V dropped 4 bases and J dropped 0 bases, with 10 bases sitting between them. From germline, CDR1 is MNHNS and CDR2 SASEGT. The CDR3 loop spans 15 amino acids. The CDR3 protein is CASSGDGSSYNEQFF. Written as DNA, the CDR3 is TGTGCCAGCAGTGGGGACGGTAGCTCCTACAATGAGCAGTTCTTC.

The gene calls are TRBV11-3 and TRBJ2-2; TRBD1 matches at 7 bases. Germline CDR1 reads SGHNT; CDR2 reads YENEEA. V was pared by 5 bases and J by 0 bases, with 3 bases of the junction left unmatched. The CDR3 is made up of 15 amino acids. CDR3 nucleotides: TGTGCCAGCAGCCAACAGGGGACGAACACCGGGGAGCTGTTTTTT. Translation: CASSQQGTNTGELFF.

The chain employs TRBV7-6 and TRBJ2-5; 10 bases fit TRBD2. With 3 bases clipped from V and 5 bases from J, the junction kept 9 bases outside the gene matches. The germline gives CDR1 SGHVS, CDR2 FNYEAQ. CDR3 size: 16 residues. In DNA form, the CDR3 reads TGTGCCAGCAGCTTGAGGGCTAGCGGGGGTATTGAGACCCAGTACTTC. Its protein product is CASSLRASGGIETQYF.

This CDR3 reads CASSLTPGPMNTEAFF. The CDR3 bases are TGTGCCAGCAGCTTAACGCCAGGGCCCATGAACACTGAAGCTTTCTTT. V is TRBV7-2 and J is TRBJ1-1; TRBD1 might be the D (5 bases). The V gene lost 2 bases and the J gene lost 0 bases, with 13 bases spanning the gap. The CDR3 covers 16 residues. Germline V gives CDR1 SGHTA, CDR2 FQGNSA.

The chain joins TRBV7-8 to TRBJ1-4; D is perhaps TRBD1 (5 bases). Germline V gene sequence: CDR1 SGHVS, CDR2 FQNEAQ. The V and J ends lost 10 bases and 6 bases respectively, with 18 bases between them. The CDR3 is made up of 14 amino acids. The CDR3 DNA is TGTGCCACCCGGGCCGGGGGGACTTATGAAAAACTGTTTTTT. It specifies CATRAGGTYEKLFF. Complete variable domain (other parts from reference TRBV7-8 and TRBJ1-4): GAGVSQSPRYKVAKRGQDVALRCDPISGHVSLFWYQQALGQGPEFLTYFQNEAQLDKSGLPSDRFFAERPEGSVSTLKIQRTQQEDSAVYLCATRAGGTYEKLFFGSGTQLSVL.

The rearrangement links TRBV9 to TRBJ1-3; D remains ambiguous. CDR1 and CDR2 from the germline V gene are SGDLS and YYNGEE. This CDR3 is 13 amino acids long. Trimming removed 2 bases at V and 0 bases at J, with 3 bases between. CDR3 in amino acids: CASSVPSGNTIYF. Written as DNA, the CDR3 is TGTGCCAGCAGCGTCCCCTCTGGAAACACCATATATTTT.

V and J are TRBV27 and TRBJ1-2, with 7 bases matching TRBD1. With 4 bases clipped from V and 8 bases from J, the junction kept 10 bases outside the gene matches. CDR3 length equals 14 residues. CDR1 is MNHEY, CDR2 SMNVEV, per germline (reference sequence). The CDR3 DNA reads TGTGCCAGCAGTTCTCCGGGACAGAGTCGGGGCTACACCTTC. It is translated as CASSSPGQSRGYTF.

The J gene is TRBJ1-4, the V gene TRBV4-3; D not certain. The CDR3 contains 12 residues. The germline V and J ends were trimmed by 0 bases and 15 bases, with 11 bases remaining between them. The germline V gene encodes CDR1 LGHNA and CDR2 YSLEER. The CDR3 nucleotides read TGCGCCAGCAGCCAAGATTACCACCTTTTGTTTTTT. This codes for CASSQDYHLLFF.

This CDR3 is CASSTSGPPSSYEQYF. In DNA, the CDR3 is TGTGCCAGCAGCACCTCGGGACCCCCCAGCTCCTACGAGCAGTACTTC. This sequence joins TRBV7-2 and TRBJ2-7; possibly TRBD1 or TRBD2 for D (5 bases each). CDR3 length equals 16 residues. Trimming pared 5 bases from V and 0 bases from J, leaving 17 bases between. Germline V gene data show CDR1 as SGHTA and CDR2 as FQGNSA.

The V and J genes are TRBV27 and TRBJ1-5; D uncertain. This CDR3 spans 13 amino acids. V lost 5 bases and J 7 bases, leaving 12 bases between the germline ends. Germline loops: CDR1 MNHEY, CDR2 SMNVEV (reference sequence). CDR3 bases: TGTGCCAGCAGTCAAACCGGTACGCAGCCCCAGCATTTT. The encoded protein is CASSQTGTQPQHF.

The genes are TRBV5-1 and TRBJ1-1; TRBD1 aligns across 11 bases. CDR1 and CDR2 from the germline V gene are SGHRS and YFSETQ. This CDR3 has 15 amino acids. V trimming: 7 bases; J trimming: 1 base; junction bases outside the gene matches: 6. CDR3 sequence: CASRGDRGRNTEAFF. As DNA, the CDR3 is TGCGCCAGCCGCGGGGACAGGGGGAGGAACACTGAAGCTTTCTTT.

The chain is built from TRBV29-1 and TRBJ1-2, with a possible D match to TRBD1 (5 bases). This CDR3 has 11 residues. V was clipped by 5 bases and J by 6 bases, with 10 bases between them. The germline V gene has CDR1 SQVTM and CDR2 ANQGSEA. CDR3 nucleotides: TGCAGCGTTCTGGCAGGGAATGGCTACACCTTC. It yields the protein CSVLAGNGYTF.

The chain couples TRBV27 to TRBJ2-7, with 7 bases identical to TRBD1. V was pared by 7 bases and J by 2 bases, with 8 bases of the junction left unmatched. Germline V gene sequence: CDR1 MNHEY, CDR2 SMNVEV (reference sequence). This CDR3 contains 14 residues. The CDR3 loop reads CASTSTGSAYEQYF. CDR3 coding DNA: TGTGCCAGCACCTCGACAGGGTCTGCCTACGAGCAGTACTTC.

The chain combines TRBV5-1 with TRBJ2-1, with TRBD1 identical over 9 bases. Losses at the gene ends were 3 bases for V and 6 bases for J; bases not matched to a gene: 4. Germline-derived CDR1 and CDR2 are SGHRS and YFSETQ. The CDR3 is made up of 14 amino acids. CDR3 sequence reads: CASSSRDRVNEQFF. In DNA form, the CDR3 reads TGCGCCAGCAGCTCCCGGGACAGGGTCAATGAGCAGTTCTTC.

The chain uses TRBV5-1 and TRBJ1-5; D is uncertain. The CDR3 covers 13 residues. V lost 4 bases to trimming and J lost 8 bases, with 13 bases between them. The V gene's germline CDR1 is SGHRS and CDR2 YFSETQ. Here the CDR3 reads CASSRSPFEPQHF. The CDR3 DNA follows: TGCGCCAGCAGCCGGAGCCCTTTCGAGCCCCAGCATTTT. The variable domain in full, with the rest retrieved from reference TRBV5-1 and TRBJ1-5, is KAGVTQTPRYLIKTRGQQVTLSCSPISGHRSVSWYQQTPGQGLQFLFEYFSETQRNKGNFPGRFSGRQFSNSRSEMNVSTLELGDSALYLCASSRSPFEPQHFGDGTRLSIL.

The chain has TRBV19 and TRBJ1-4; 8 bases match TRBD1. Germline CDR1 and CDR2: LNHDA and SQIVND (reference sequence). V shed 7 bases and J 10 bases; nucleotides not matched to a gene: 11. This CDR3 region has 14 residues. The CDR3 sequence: CASKDRASAAKLFF. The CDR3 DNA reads TGTGCCAGTAAGGACAGGGCGTCAGCTGCAAAACTGTTTTTT.

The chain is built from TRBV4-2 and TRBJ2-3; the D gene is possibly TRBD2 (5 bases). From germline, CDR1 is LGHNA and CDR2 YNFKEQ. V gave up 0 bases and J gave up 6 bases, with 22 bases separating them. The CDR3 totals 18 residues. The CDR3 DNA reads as TGTGCCAGCAGCCAAGATTCCCAAGGAGGCATTCGCGGGGATACGCAGTATTTT. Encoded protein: CASSQDSQGGIRGDTQYF.

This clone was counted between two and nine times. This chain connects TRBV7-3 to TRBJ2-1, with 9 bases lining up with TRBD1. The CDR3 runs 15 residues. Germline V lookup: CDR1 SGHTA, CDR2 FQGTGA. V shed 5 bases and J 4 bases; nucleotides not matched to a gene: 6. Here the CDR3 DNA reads TGTGCCAGCAGCCGAACCGGACAGGGGTACAATGAGCAGTTCTTC. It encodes CASSRTGQGYNEQFF.

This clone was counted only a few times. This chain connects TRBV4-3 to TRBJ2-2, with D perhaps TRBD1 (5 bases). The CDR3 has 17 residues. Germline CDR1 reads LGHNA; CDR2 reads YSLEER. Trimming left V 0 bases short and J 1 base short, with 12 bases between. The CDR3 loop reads CASSQDRRGRNTGELFF. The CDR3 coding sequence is TGCGCCAGCAGCCAAGATAGAAGGGGCAGGAACACCGGGGAGCTGTTTTTT.

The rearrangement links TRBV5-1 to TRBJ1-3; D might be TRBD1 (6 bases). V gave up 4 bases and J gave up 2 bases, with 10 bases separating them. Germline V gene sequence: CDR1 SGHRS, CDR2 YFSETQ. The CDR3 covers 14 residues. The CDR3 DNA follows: TGCGCCAGCAGCCCACAGGGTACTGGAAACACCATATATTTT. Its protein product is CASSPQGTGNTIYF.

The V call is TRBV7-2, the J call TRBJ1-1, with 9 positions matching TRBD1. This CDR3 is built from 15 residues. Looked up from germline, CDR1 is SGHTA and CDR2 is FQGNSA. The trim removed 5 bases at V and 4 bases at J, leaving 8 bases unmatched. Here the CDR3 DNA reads TGTGCCAGCAGCATAACAGGGGGCGCGAGCACTGAAGCTTTCTTT. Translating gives CASSITGGASTEAFF. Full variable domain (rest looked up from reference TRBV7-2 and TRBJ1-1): GAGVSQSPSNKVTEKGKDVELRCDPISGHTALYWYRQSLGQGLEFLIYFQGNSAPDKSGLPSDRFSAERTGGSVSTLTIQRTQQEDSAVYLCASSITGGASTEAFFGQGTRLTVV.

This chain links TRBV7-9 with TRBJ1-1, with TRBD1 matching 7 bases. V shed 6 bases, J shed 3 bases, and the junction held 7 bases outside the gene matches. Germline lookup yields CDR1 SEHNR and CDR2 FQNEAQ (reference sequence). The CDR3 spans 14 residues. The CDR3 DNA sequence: TGTGCCAGCAGTTCCGGTCAGGGGGACACTGAAGCTTTCTTT. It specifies CASSSGQGDTEAFF.

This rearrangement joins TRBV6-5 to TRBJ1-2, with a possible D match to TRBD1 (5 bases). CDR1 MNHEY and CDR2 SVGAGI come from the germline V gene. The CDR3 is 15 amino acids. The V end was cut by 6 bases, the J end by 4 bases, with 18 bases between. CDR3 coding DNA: TGTGCCAGCAGACTCCTAGGGGCAGGGTCCTATGGCTACACCTTC. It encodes CASRLLGAGSYGYTF.